The source of this TCR beta chain is a study of beta chain features in type 1 diabetes. Notes on the study in general: The study notes PCR might favor shorter templates equally in patients and controls. A moderate, significant TCRB CDR3 shortening appeared in type 1 diabetes across four CD4+ subsets.

The table lists this clone with a few counts. As yet, its antigen is unknown. The isolated RNA, all of it, was reverse transcribed, so expressed TCRB transcripts were what got sequenced. Here immunoSEQ multiplex PCR was the method, and the copy in TCRdb shows in-frame clones only, minus some. The sample shows fewer than 400,000 clones, around 7.6% of them seen only once. This CDR3 spans 17 amino acids. Germline V gives CDR1 LGHNT, CDR2 FRNRAP. Trimming at V came to 5 bases and at J to 0 bases, leaving 12 bases not matched to a gene. Each donor gave one heparinised blood draw averaging approximately 100 mL. Sorted populations all had greater than 95% purity.

This sequence originates from a young woman in good health. Sequenced: central memory CD4+ T cells from blood. The genes are TRBV12-5 and TRBJ2-7; TRBD1 matches 8 bases. CDR3 protein: CASGGGFGDRGSYEQYF. The CDR3 region has the DNA TGTGCTAGTGGTGGGGGTTTCGGCGACAGGGGCTCCTACGAGCAGTACTTC.